Each of the 20 T cell receptor beta chains below was sequenced from the same sample in a study of cytomegalovirus exposure and HLA in healthy donors. It was with 60 Vbeta and 13 Jbeta primers that the PCR ran. The assay was immunoSEQ multiplex PCR, and TCRdb's table has in-frame clones only and misses some. This sample has around 60,000 clones, with around 84% found just once. Material for sequencing was PBMCs. These receptors were taken from a male donor in good health and CMV-seronegative.

V gene TRBV4-1 combines with J gene TRBJ2-1; D perhaps matches TRBD1 (7 bases). This CDR3 spans 19 amino acids. The germline V gene encodes CDR1 MGHRA and CDR2 YSYEKL. Trimming shortened V by 1 base and J by 9 bases, and 28 bases separated the two germline ends. CDR3 nucleotides: TGCGCCAGCAGCCAAGGAGTAATAAGGAGGGGGCCTCTTCGGGTTGAGCAGTTCTTC. Its translation: CASSQGVIRRGPLRVEQFF.

The sample holds one count of this clone. This chain's CDR3 is CASSLTGSGGVGNEQFF. CDR3 sequence (DNA): TGTGCCAGCAGCTTAACGGGAAGCGGGGGGGTGGGCAATGAGCAGTTCTTC. This sequence joins TRBV7-3 and TRBJ2-1, with 10 bases that match TRBD2. The germline CDR1 and CDR2 sequences are SGHTA and FQGTGA. The CDR3 totals 17 residues. V shed 0 bases, J shed 6 bases, and the junction held 8 bases outside the gene matches.

This sequence joins TRBV19 and TRBJ2-2; 9 nucleotides agree with TRBD1. In germline, CDR1 is LNHDA, CDR2 SQIVND (reference sequence). The CDR3 totals 15 residues. The V gene end was trimmed by 8 bases and the J gene end by 4 bases; junction bases not matched to a gene: 8. The CDR3 DNA follows: TGTGCCAGTGGGACTGACAGGGGGGGCACCGGGGAGCTGTTTTTT. Translating it yields CASGTDRGGTGELFF. Together with reference TRBV19 and TRBJ2-2, the CDR3 gives the full variable domain: DGGITQSPKYLFRKEGQNVTLSCEQNLNHDAMYWYRQDPGQGLRLIYYSQIVNDFQKGDIAEGYSVSREKKESFPLTVTSAQKNPTAFYLCASGTDRGGTGELFFGEGSRLTVL.

This sequence joins TRBV7-3 and TRBJ2-3, with 7 bases identical to TRBD2. The length of the CDR3 is 14 residues. Trimming cost V 3 bases and J 5 bases; bases outside gene matches: 5. Germline V lookup: CDR1 SGHTA, CDR2 FQGTGA. CDR3 amino acids: CASSLGGMRDTQYF. CDR3 coding DNA: TGTGCCAGCAGCTTGGGGGGGATGAGAGATACGCAGTATTTT.

The chain has TRBV16 and TRBJ2-7; tentatively, D is TRBD1 (6 bases). The length of the CDR3 is 15 residues. Germline values: CDR1 KGHSY, CDR2 FQNENV. The germline V and J ends were trimmed by 3 bases and 2 bases, with 14 bases remaining between them. CDR3 loop: CASSHTAAGAYEQYF. The CDR3 coding sequence is TGTGCCAGCAGCCATACCGCAGCAGGGGCCTACGAGCAGTACTTC.

A few counts support this clone. The gene calls are TRBV11-2 and TRBJ2-3, with TRBD2 as a possible D gene (5 bases). Germline loops: CDR1 SGHAT, CDR2 FQNNGV. This CDR3 spans 12 amino acids. Trimming shortened V by 4 bases and J by 7 bases, and 9 bases separated the two germline ends. The CDR3 loop reads CASSWTGNTQYF. CDR3 in DNA: TGTGCCAGCAGCTGGACTGGCAATACGCAGTATTTT. Drawing the rest from reference TRBV11-2 and TRBJ2-3, the complete variable domain is EAGVAQSPRYKIIEKRQSVAFWCNPISGHATLYWYQQILGQGPKLLIQFQNNGVVDDSQLPKDRFSAERLKGVDSTLKIQPAKLEDSAVYLCASSWTGNTQYFGPGTRLTVL.

This clone appeared a few times. J is TRBJ1-5 and V is TRBV5-8; D remains ambiguous. The ends were cut back, 3 bases at V and 11 bases at J, with 12 bases in the middle. The CDR3 extends over 12 amino acids. Germline V gene data show CDR1 as SGHTS and CDR2 as YDEGEE. The CDR3 bases are TGTGCCAGCAGCTGGACCGCGGGGACCCAGCATTTT. Encoded protein: CASSWTAGTQHF.

This chain links TRBV5-4 with TRBJ2-3, with 7 bases lining up with TRBD2. Germline CDR1 is SGHNT and CDR2 is YYREEE (reference sequence). There are 13 residues in the CDR3. J lost 7 bases, V lost 2 bases, and 4 bases had no gene match. DNA for the CDR3: TGTGCCAGCAGCTTCCGGGGGGAGAATACGCAGTATTTT. Residues: CASSFRGENTQYF.

This chain joins TRBV9 and TRBJ1-2; D perhaps matches TRBD1 (5 bases). V dropped 7 bases and J dropped 6 bases, with 16 bases sitting between them. The CDR3 is made up of 13 amino acids. CDR1 is SGDLS and CDR2 is YYNGEE in the germline V gene. In nucleotides, the CDR3 is TGTGCCAGCGGCCTAGGGGAGGGGAATGGCTACACCTTC. Translation gives CASGLGEGNGYTF.

The chain recombines TRBV9 with TRBJ1-6; D possibly corresponds to TRBD1 (6 bases). V lost 4 bases and J 0 bases, leaving 8 bases between the germline ends. This CDR3 region has 15 residues. Germline assignment: CDR1 SGDLS and CDR2 YYNGEE. The CDR3 spells CASSTGLSYNSPLHF. The CDR3 bases are TGTGCCAGCAGCACAGGGCTCTCCTATAATTCACCCCTCCACTTT.

J is TRBJ1-2 and V is TRBV18; D is uncertain. This CDR3 has 15 residues. V was clipped by 2 bases and J by 4 bases, with 14 bases between them. The germline V gene encodes CDR1 KGHSH and CDR2 LQKENI. This CDR3 is CASSPMVEASYGYTF. The DNA of the CDR3 is TGTGCCAGCTCACCAATGGTGGAGGCATCCTATGGCTACACCTTC.

A note on this clone: Germline is not matched at one junction end, which may reflect a read error. The same CDR3 is also encoded by other DNA sequences in this sample. The chain uses TRBV11-2 and TRBJ2-7, with 7 bases identical to TRBD1. Germline V gene lookup returns CDR1 SGHAT and CDR2 FQNNGV. CDR3 length: 15 amino acids. The CDR3 bases are TGTGCCAGCAGCTTAGGGGCAGGGGGAGCCTACGAGCAGTACTTT. Protein sequence: CASSLGAGGAYEQYF.

In its sample, this clone was seen a few times. The rearrangement links TRBV19 to TRBJ1-2; D is ambiguous. The CDR3 extends over 15 amino acids. CDR1 LNHDA and CDR2 SQIVND come from the germline V gene (reference sequence). Trimming stripped 5 bases from V and 6 bases from J, with 19 bases between. The CDR3 sequence: CASSFSTAQVHGYTF. The CDR3 nucleotides are TGTGCCAGTAGTTTTTCCACCGCCCAGGTCCATGGCTACACCTTC.

This clone showed up just once. The V and J genes are TRBV30 and TRBJ1-3, with D hard to call. With 5 bases removed from V and 4 bases from J, the gap between germline ends came to 9 bases. This CDR3 comprises 12 residues. Germline CDR1 and CDR2: GTSNPN and SVGIG (reference sequence). The CDR3 coding sequence is TGTGCCTGGGTCACGGGGGGAAACACCATATATTTT. Translating gives CAWVTGGNTIYF.

This rearrangement joins TRBV2 to TRBJ2-3; perhaps TRBD1 as D (5 bases). This CDR3 region has 13 residues. Trimming stripped 5 bases from V and 4 bases from J, with 10 bases between. Germline loops: CDR1 SNHLY, CDR2 FYNNEI. The CDR3 nucleotides are TGTGCCAGCAGTATCAGGGTTCCAGATACGCAGTATTTT. This translates into CASSIRVPDTQYF.

This clone was picked up one time. The CDR3 protein is CAWSPGQGARETQYF. CDR3 coding DNA: TGTGCCTGGAGTCCGGGACAGGGGGCGAGGGAGACCCAGTACTTC. The chain has TRBV30 and TRBJ2-5; 12 bases line up with TRBD1. Germline CDR1 GTSNPN, CDR2 SVGIG (reference sequence). J lost 5 bases, V lost 2 bases, and 6 bases had no gene match. The CDR3 covers 15 residues.

The V gene is TRBV20-1, the J gene TRBJ1-2; D is unclear. The length of the CDR3 is 11 residues. The V end lost 1 base, the J end lost 4 bases, and 4 bases lay between the germline ends. Germline V lookup: CDR1 DFQATT, CDR2 SNEGSKA (reference sequence). DNA for the CDR3: TGCAGTGCTAGAGGCAGCTATGGCTACACCTTC. Its translation: CSARGSYGYTF.

The V call is TRBV7-9, the J call TRBJ2-5; D is undetermined. Per the germline V gene, CDR1 is SEHNR and CDR2 is FQNEAQ (reference sequence). The CDR3 runs to 13 residues. Trimming shortened V by 1 base and J by 2 bases, and 5 bases separated the two germline ends. The CDR3 spells CASSLGLQETQYF. The CDR3, as DNA: TGTGCCAGCAGCTTAGGACTGCAAGAGACCCAGTACTTC.

The V call is TRBV11-2, the J call TRBJ1-2; 7 bases fit TRBD1. Looked up from germline, CDR1 is SGHAT and CDR2 is FQNNGV. This CDR3 contains 15 residues. V shed 5 bases, J shed 8 bases, and the junction held 14 bases outside the gene matches. The DNA of the CDR3 is TGTGCCAGCAGCAAACGGGACAGCTCCTTGGAGGGCTACACCTTC. Translation: CASSKRDSSLEGYTF.

Only one count was recorded for this clone. This chain connects TRBV5-6 to TRBJ2-5, with 16 bases aligning to TRBD2. The CDR3 length is 18 residues. The germline V gene encodes CDR1 SGHDT and CDR2 YYEEEE. V lost 4 bases to trimming and J lost 1 base; unmatched junction nucleotides: 7. CDR3 protein: CASSRGLAGGPTQETQYF. CDR3 DNA: TGTGCCAGCAGCCGGGGACTAGCGGGGGGGCCTACCCAAGAGACCCAGTACTTC. The whole variable domain, filled in from reference TRBV5-6 and TRBJ2-5, reads DAGVTQSPTHLIKTRGQQVTLRCSPKSGHDTVSWYQQALGQGPQFIFQYYEEEERQRGNFPDRFSGHQFPNYSSELNVNALLLGDSALYLCASSRGLAGGPTQETQYFGPGTRLLVL.